This T cell receptor (beta chain) was profiled in a study of T-cell memory formation after mild COVID-19. Study details: The study found TCR clusters largely donor specific. Notes on the study in general: There were some responding clones in pre-infection memory, which suggested that cross-reactive memory had joined.

5'RACE with constant-segment primers built TCRalpha and TCRbeta cDNA libraries with UMIs. TCRdb reanalysed the 5' RACE reads using MiXCR and keeps one entry per CDR3 protein. The sample consists of fewer than 150,000 distinct CDR3 sequences, approximately 5.9% of them appearing once. With regard to this clonotype: Its antigen is not identified.

Sequenced input: PBMCs or a T cell subset sorted from them (not recorded which). This TCR came from an adult woman who had mild COVID-19 (a few samples of this study predate the infection). Cell type and time point are not known.

CDR3: CASSPRQGRGDTQYF. CDR3 DNA: TGTGCCAGCAGCCCGAGACAGGGTAGGGGGGATACGCAGTATTTT. The rearrangement links TRBV7-8 to TRBJ2-3, with 7 bases that match TRBD1. CDR1 is SGHVS and CDR2 is FQNEAQ in the germline V gene. The CDR3 covers 15 residues. After removal of 5 bases from V and 6 bases from J, the junction contained 11 bases not matched to a gene.